What follows is one TCR beta chain and its context. The data originate from a study of T cells in Graves' hyperthyroidism and ophthalmopathy. Study information: Upon initial diagnosis and before any treatment, peripheral blood was collected.

Orbital computed tomography and thyroid ultrasound, together with serum TRAb and thyroxine and clinical symptoms, were used for diagnoses. More than 9.5 ml fresh peripheral blood yielded the PBMCs. TCR beta CDR3 regions were amplified from RNA transcripts. Using the HTBI primer set, a first-round RT-PCR was run on the TCR CDR3. TCRdb re-called the multiplex PCR reads with MiXCR, one entry per CDR3 protein. Here the sample spans around 800,000 distinct CDR3 sequences, 38% being singletons. The specimen sequenced was blood. The origin of this receptor is a young man with Graves' hyperthyroidism.

CDR3 sequence (DNA): TGCGCCAGCAGCCAGGGACAGGGGGCGAGCACTGAAGCTTTCTTT. Protein product: CASSQGQGASTEAFF. The chain uses TRBV5-1 and TRBJ1-1, with TRBD1 matching 12 bases. V trimming: 4 bases; J trimming: 4 bases; junction bases outside the gene matches: 5. Germline V gene sequence: CDR1 SGHRS, CDR2 YFSETQ. This CDR3 is 15 amino acids long.